This T cell receptor (beta chain) is from a study of T cell repertoires in cytomegalovirus infection. At the level of the study: Both a matching HLA type and CMV infection were indicated by public TCR beta signatures. Whole-study results and caveats: Cumulative frequency (of public TCR beta family members) identified carriers of CMV plus the relevant HLA. Dominating the ex vivo response were TCR beta clonotypes that were CMV-specific and HLA-C-restricted.

The V and J ends lost 2 bases and 0 bases respectively, with 7 bases between them. CDR3 size: 14 residues. CDR1 MGHDK and CDR2 SYGVNS come from the germline V gene. This clonotype was counted only a few times. Its specificity is not known. TCRdb itself ran the reads through MiXCR, one entry per CDR3 protein. The sample consists of 300,000 to 400,000 distinct CDR3 sequences, 25% to 35% of them appearing once. The sequence was obtained from a human donor in good health (CMV status not recorded). Some clones in this sample may be carry-over from other donors' samples. Sample: cultured PBMCs, taken from culture after CMV antigen stimulation. The chain recombines TRBV25-1 with TRBJ1-1, with a possible D match to TRBD1 (5 bases). Here the CDR3 reads CASSEGGMNTEAFF. The CDR3 bases are TGTGCCAGCAGTGAAGGGGGTATGAACACTGAAGCTTTCTTT.